Listed below are T cell receptor beta chains from one sample, sequenced in a study of blood T cells in healthy people across ages. Using its own MiXCR run on the 5' RACE reads, TCRdb lists one record per CDR3 protein. This table has some 1.4 million distinct CDR3 sequences, about 40% appearing once. Sequenced: blood. These receptors were collected from a woman between 18 and 29 years old in good health. The CDR3 runs from the conserved cysteine through the conserved F or W. A D gene is named only where the DNA matches it firmly. Some rows mark clone size as missing; the rest say once, few, many or name a class of expanded clone.

size	V	D	J	CDR3	DNA
-	TRBV12-3/TRBV12-4	-	TRBJ1-5	CASSLARGQPQHF	TGTGCCAGCAGTTTAGCGAGGGGTCAGCCCCAGCATTTT
few	TRBV28	-	TRBJ2-7	CASKPGTSTYEQYF	TGTGCCAGCAAGCCGGGGACATCTACCTACGAGCAGTACTTC
-	TRBV10-2	TRBD1	TRBJ2-2	CASSENARGQGDTGELFF	TGCGCCAGCAGTGAGAATGCCAGGGGGCAAGGGGACACCGGGGAGCTGTTTTTT
-	TRBV12-3/TRBV12-4	-	TRBJ1-1	CASSLGRGFTEAFF	TGTGCCAGCAGCTTGGGGCGAGGGTTTACTGAAGCTTTCTTT
-	TRBV2	-	TRBJ2-6	CASTGQIGSGANVLTF	TGTGCCAGCACGGGGCAGATAGGCTCTGGGGCCAACGTCCTGACTTTC
few	TRBV27	TRBD2	TRBJ2-1	CASSPSTSGLSYNEQFF	TGTGCCAGCAGTCCCTCGACTAGCGGGTTGTCCTACAATGAGCAGTTCTTC
-	TRBV5-1	TRBD1	TRBJ2-5	CASSGGRQGQETQYF	TGCGCCAGCAGCGGAGGCAGACAGGGGCAAGAGACCCAGTACTTC
-	TRBV6-5	-	TRBJ1-1	CASRSGSRGEAFF	TGTGCCAGCAGGTCAGGGTCCAGGGGTGAAGCTTTCTTT
-	TRBV21-1	-	TRBJ1-1	CASSQYWTGRTEAFF	TGTGCCAGCAGCCAATATTGGACAGGGCGAACTGAAGCTTTCTTT
few	TRBV4-2	-	TRBJ1-6	CASSQEGRRNSPLHF	TGTGCCAGCAGCCAAGAGGGCCGCCGAAATTCACCCCTCCACTTT
few	TRBV6-6	-	TRBJ2-1	CASSNGPYNEQFF	TGTGCCAGCAGCAACGGACCTTACAATGAGCAGTTCTTC
-	TRBV7-9	TRBD1	TRBJ1-5	CASSNDRVGGQPQHF	TGTGCCAGCAGCAACGACAGGGTGGGTGGTCAGCCCCAGCATTTT
few	TRBV20-1	TRBD1	TRBJ1-6	CSAPPPGQHYNSPLHF	TGCAGTGCTCCTCCGCCGGGACAGCATTATAATTCACCCCTCCACTTT
-	TRBV5-1	-	TRBJ1-1	CASSLSGVEAFF	TGCGCCAGCAGCTTGTCAGGAGTTGAAGCTTTCTTT
-	TRBV6-5	TRBD1	TRBJ1-1	CASSWGTGRKGAEAFF	TGTGCCAGCAGTTGGGGGACAGGGAGAAAGGGCGCTGAAGCTTTCTTT
few	TRBV9	TRBD2	TRBJ2-3	CASQRGLASTDTQYF	TGTGCCAGCCAACGGGGACTAGCAAGCACAGATACGCAGTATTTT
few	TRBV20-1	TRBD1	TRBJ1-6	CSAVGQANSPLHF	TGCAGTGCTGTTGGACAGGCAAATTCACCCCTCCACTTT
few	TRBV12-3/TRBV12-4	-	TRBJ1-2	CASSRDGSSGGYTF	TGTGCCAGCAGCCGAGATGGTTCCTCGGGTGGCTACACCTTC
few	TRBV24-1	-	TRBJ2-3	CATSDSGTGQDTQYF	TGTGCCACCAGTGATTCCGGTACAGGGCAAGATACGCAGTATTTT
-	TRBV12-3/TRBV12-4	TRBD1	TRBJ1-3	CACRQGPFSGNTIYF	TGTGCCTGCCGACAGGGGCCCTTCTCTGGAAACACCATATATTTT
-	TRBV6-5	TRBD2	TRBJ2-1	CASRSSGGNNEQFF	TGTGCCAGCAGGTCCAGCGGGGGGAACAATGAGCAGTTCTTC
few	TRBV7-6	TRBD1	TRBJ2-1	CASSRDFWQGAYNPPEQFF	TGTGCCAGCAGCCGTGATTTCTGGCAGGGGGCGTACAACCCGCCTGAGCAGTTCTTC
-	TRBV25-1	-	TRBJ1-3	CASSEGYGNTIYF	TGTGCCAGCAGTGAAGGGTACGGAAACACCATATATTTT
once	TRBV11-3	TRBD2	TRBJ2-7	CASSPGGTSAYEQYF	TGTGCCAGCAGCCCAGGGGGGACTAGCGCCTACGAGCAGTACTTC
-	TRBV7-9	-	TRBJ2-2	CASSFQSGGELFF	TGTGCCAGCAGCTTTCAATCGGGCGGGGAGCTGTTTTTT
few	TRBV5-1	-	TRBJ2-7	CASSLVEGTNYEQYF	TGCGCCAGCAGCTTGGTTGAGGGGACCAACTACGAGCAGTACTTC
-	TRBV6-2/TRBV6-3	-	TRBJ2-7	CASSYSTRSSYEQYF	TGTGCCAGCAGTTACTCGACAAGGAGCTCCTACGAGCAGTACTTC
-	TRBV4-3	-	TRBJ1-2	CASSQGLGGYGYTF	TGCGCCAGCAGCCAAGGTCTCGGAGGGTATGGCTACACCTTC
-	TRBV29-1	-	TRBJ1-1	CSVPTGTEAFF	TGCAGCGTTCCGACCGGCACTGAAGCTTTCTTT
few	TRBV20-1	TRBD2	TRBJ2-5	CSARGLADLQETQYF	TGCAGTGCTAGAGGGCTAGCGGACCTACAAGAGACCCAGTACTTC
few	TRBV6-5	-	TRBJ2-7	CASSYGPGYEQYF	TGTGCCAGCAGTTACGGACCCGGTTACGAGCAGTACTTC
-	TRBV3-1	-	TRBJ2-4	CASSQGTFEYGNIQYF	TGTGCCAGCAGCCAGGGGACTTTTGAGTATGGGAACATTCAGTACTTC
-	TRBV28	-	TRBJ1-3	CASMYLSSGNTIYF	TGTGCCAGCATGTATCTTAGCTCTGGAAACACCATATATTTT
-	TRBV7-6	-	TRBJ1-1	CASTAESSEAFF	TGTGCCAGCACCGCGGAGTCCTCTGAAGCTTTCTTT
-	TRBV18	-	TRBJ2-7	CASSPRQGSSYEQYF	TGTGCCAGCTCACCTCGCCAGGGGTCCTCCTACGAGCAGTACTTC
-	TRBV7-9	TRBD2	TRBJ2-1	CASSPVGLAGYNEQFF	TGTGCCAGCAGCCCTGTAGGACTAGCGGGTTACAATGAGCAGTTCTTC
many	TRBV4-1	TRBD2	TRBJ2-3	CASSQDPSGSDTQYF	TGCGCCAGCAGCCAAGATCCTAGCGGGAGCGATACGCAGTATTTT
-	TRBV3-1	-	TRBJ2-2	CASRGEVGELFF	TGTGCCAGCAGGGGGGAAGTCGGGGAGCTGTTTTTT
-	TRBV19	TRBD2	TRBJ2-1	CASSIRASGTYNEQFF	TGTGCCAGTAGTATAAGGGCTAGCGGGACCTACAATGAGCAGTTCTTC
-	TRBV7-9	TRBD1	TRBJ2-5	CVSSATGEQETQYF	TGTGTCAGCAGCGCGACAGGGGAGCAAGAGACCCAGTACTTC